A single sample is the source of the 23 T cell receptor beta chains below, sequenced in a study of response to subunit inactivated influenza vaccine. TCRdb independently ran MiXCR on the RT-PCR reads; one entry per CDR3 protein. This sample has 400,000 to 650,000 distinct CDR3 sequences, with approximately 7.2% found just once. The starting material was PBMCs from blood, obtained less than 30 months after vaccination. The receptors here all came from a man in his fifties or sixties who received an inactivated influenza vaccine.

This clonotype was seen a few times. This rearrangement joins TRBV5-1 to TRBJ1-2; D gene unclear. V lost 0 bases and J 6 bases, leaving 12 bases between the germline ends. Germline CDR1 reads SGHRS; CDR2 reads YFSETQ. The CDR3 length is 14 residues. The chain's CDR3 is CASSLDKGSDGYTF. The CDR3 coding sequence is TGCGCCAGCAGCTTGGACAAGGGTAGCGATGGCTACACCTTC.

V and J are TRBV6-1 and TRBJ1-3; unclear D gene. V lost 3 bases to trimming and J lost 0 bases, with 12 bases between them. The CDR3 runs to 16 residues. Germline V CDR1 and CDR2: MNHNS, SASEGT. The CDR3 DNA follows: TGTGCCAGCAGTGACCGGGCCTCGAGCTCTGGAAACACCATATATTTT. Amino acids: CASSDRASSSGNTIYF.

This clonotype was recorded many times. This chain uses TRBV9 with TRBJ2-5, with unresolved D. The germline CDR1 and CDR2 sequences are SGDLS and YYNGEE. V lost 4 bases and J 5 bases, leaving 12 bases between the germline ends. The CDR3 has 13 residues. The CDR3 is CASSFGGVETQYF. The CDR3 DNA reads as TGTGCCAGCAGCTTCGGTGGAGTGGAGACCCAGTACTTC.

This clonotype was counted ten times or more. The J gene is TRBJ2-1, the V gene TRBV27; 9 bases line up with TRBD1. This CDR3 spans 17 amino acids. Germline assignment: CDR1 MNHEY and CDR2 SMNVEV (reference sequence). The trim removed 2 bases at V and 0 bases at J, leaving 5 bases unmatched. The CDR3 protein is CASSLQGTGSSYNEQFF. For the CDR3, the DNA is TGTGCCAGCAGTTTACAGGGGACAGGGAGCTCCTACAATGAGCAGTTCTTC.

CDR3: CASSIGTNTEAFF. Written as DNA, the CDR3 is TGTGCCAGTAGTATCGGCACCAACACTGAAGCTTTCTTT. The chain employs TRBV19 and TRBJ1-1; D gene ambiguous. Per the germline V gene, CDR1 is LNHDA and CDR2 is SQIVND (reference sequence). The length of the CDR3 is 13 residues. V dropped 3 bases and J dropped 2 bases, with 7 bases sitting between them.

This clonotype was recorded a few times. V gene TRBV20-1 combines with J gene TRBJ2-7; D is unresolved. The V gene lost 6 bases and the J gene lost 0 bases, with 21 bases spanning the gap. CDR1 and CDR2 (germline): DFQATT, SNEGSKA (reference sequence). The CDR3 length is 16 residues. CDR3: CSAEKSLGETSYEQYF. The CDR3 nucleotides read TGCAGTGCAGAGAAGTCCCTCGGCGAAACCTCCTACGAGCAGTACTTC.

This clonotype was counted only a few times. The gene calls are TRBV11-2 and TRBJ2-3; TRBD2 agrees at 11 bases. This CDR3 region has 18 residues. Germline V gene sequence: CDR1 SGHAT, CDR2 FQNNGV. V lost 6 bases, J lost 0 bases, and 11 bases stayed unmatched. The CDR3 here is CASRTGTSGTPSTDTQYF. DNA for the CDR3: TGTGCCAGCAGAACCGGGACTAGCGGAACTCCTAGCACAGATACGCAGTATTTT.

The sample holds many counts of this clonotype. The gene calls are TRBV7-2 and TRBJ1-6; 7 nucleotides align to TRBD1. Germline V lookup: CDR1 SGHTA, CDR2 FQGNSA. V lost 0 bases, J lost 7 bases, and 9 bases stayed unmatched. The CDR3 loop spans 17 amino acids. CDR3 DNA: TGTGCCAGCAGCTTAGCGCCTTCGGGCAGGGGGAATTCACCCCTCCACTTT. It specifies CASSLAPSGRGNSPLHF.

This clonotype occurred a few times. This chain connects TRBV5-1 to TRBJ2-5; no firm D call. Germline V gene sequence: CDR1 SGHRS, CDR2 YFSETQ. The CDR3 spans 14 residues. V gave up 1 base and J gave up 1 base, with 8 bases separating them. CDR3 coding DNA: TGCGCCAGCAGCTTGAGGCCAGGCCAAGAGACCCAGTACTTC. This sequence encodes CASSLRPGQETQYF.

This clonotype was counted many times. The rearrangement links TRBV7-9 to TRBJ1-2; 9 nucleotides match TRBD1. The V segment lost 7 bases and the J segment 3 bases; nucleotides outside the gene matches: 6. This CDR3 contains 14 residues. Germline V gene sequence: CDR1 SEHNR, CDR2 FQNEAQ (reference sequence). CDR3 in DNA: TGTGCCAGCACGCGGACAGGGGACCACTATGGCTACACCTTC. It encodes CASTRTGDHYGYTF.

This clonotype was seen a handful of times. V is TRBV4-3 and J is TRBJ2-7; no definite D call. The CDR3 length is 16 residues. From germline, CDR1 is LGHNA and CDR2 YSLEER. V gave up 1 base and J gave up 3 bases, with 16 bases separating them. The CDR3 DNA sequence: TGCGCCAGCAGCCAAGTGGCCAGCTCCGACGGCTACGAGCAGTACTTC. Its translation is CASSQVASSDGYEQYF.

Notes on this clonotype: A read error may produce the germline difference seen at one junction end. The J gene is TRBJ2-2, the V gene TRBV12-3 or TRBV12-4; D is ambiguous. This CDR3 is 13 amino acids long. CDR3 loop: CASPARNTEELFF. CDR3 nucleotide sequence: TGTGCCAGTCCAGCGAGAAACACCGAGGAGCTGTTTTTT.

This clonotype was seen only a few times. The rearrangement joins TRBV28 to TRBJ2-7; the D gene is possibly TRBD1 (5 bases). The CDR3 covers 15 residues. Between the trimmed V and J ends, which lost 6 bases and 0 bases, there was a span of 15 bases. From germline, CDR1 is MDHEN and CDR2 SYDVKM. The CDR3 nucleotides are TGTGCCAGCAGCCCAGAAAGGGGAACCTCCTACGAGCAGTACTTC. The encoded protein is CASSPERGTSYEQYF.

This clonotype was detected many times. The chain couples TRBV10-3 to TRBJ2-5; maybe TRBD2 (6 bases). The CDR3 extends over 16 amino acids. Looked up from germline, CDR1 is ENHRY and CDR2 is SYGVKD. V shed 0 bases and J shed 0 bases, with 11 bases lying between them. The CDR3 here is CAISESMEGYQETQYF. The CDR3 bases are TGTGCCATCAGTGAGTCGATGGAGGGGTACCAAGAGACCCAGTACTTC.

This rearrangement joins TRBV7-2 to TRBJ2-1; 9 nucleotides line up with TRBD2. CDR3 size: 17 residues. V shed 0 bases, J shed 5 bases, and the junction held 8 bases outside the gene matches. Germline V gene sequence: CDR1 SGHTA, CDR2 FQGNSA. The CDR3 is CASSLAPSGILDNEQFF. The CDR3 DNA sequence: TGTGCCAGCAGCTTAGCCCCTAGCGGGATATTGGACAATGAGCAGTTCTTC.

V and J are TRBV12-3 or TRBV12-4 and TRBJ2-4, with D possibly being TRBD1 or TRBD2 (5 bases each). With 5 bases removed from V and 8 bases from J, the gap between germline ends came to 13 bases. CDR3 length: 13 amino acids. The CDR3 region has the DNA TGTGCCAGCAGTCCCGATGGGGGTTACATTCAGTACTTC. As protein: CASSPDGGYIQYF.

This clonotype was observed a few times. The chain links TRBV6-1 to TRBJ2-2, with D possibly being TRBD2 (7 bases). The CDR3 runs to 17 residues. V was clipped by 2 bases and J by 7 bases, with 20 bases between them. Germline-derived CDR1 and CDR2 are MNHNS and SASEGT. CDR3 in amino acids: CASSERGRASVLGELFF. CDR3 bases: TGTGCCAGCAGTGAAAGGGGGAGGGCTAGCGTGCTCGGGGAGCTGTTTTTT.

Ten or more counts support this clonotype. The chain carries TRBV7-9 and TRBJ2-7, with 7 bases matching TRBD1. Germline CDR1 SEHNR, CDR2 FQNEAQ (reference sequence). The CDR3 contains 13 residues. J gave up 1 base and V 6 bases, and 3 bases lay outside the gene matches. The CDR3 coding sequence is TGTGCCAGCAGACGGGACAGATCCTACGAGCAGTACTTC. It codes for CASRRDRSYEQYF.

The rearrangement joins TRBV6-5 to TRBJ2-1; tentatively, D is TRBD2 (6 bases). CDR3 size: 13 residues. From germline, CDR1 is MNHEY and CDR2 SVGAGI. V lost 5 bases and J 6 bases, leaving 11 bases between the germline ends. CDR3 residues: CASSKETSNEQFF. CDR3 bases: TGTGCCAGCAGTAAGGAGACTAGCAATGAGCAGTTCTTC.

With regard to this clonotype: This may arise from a read error, as a much more abundant clone is one base away. The chain couples TRBV12-3 or TRBV12-4 to TRBJ2-3, with TRBD2 matching over 8 bases. V gave up 2 bases and J gave up 5 bases; unmatched junction bases: 3. The CDR3 sequence is 14 residues long. CDR3 sequence reads: CASSLLAGKDTQYF. The CDR3 nucleotides read TGTGCCAGCAGTTTATTAGCGGGGAAAGATACGCAGTATTTT.

This clonotype was seen only a few times. CDR3: CSARVSPNYGYTF. CDR3 DNA: TGCAGTGCTAGAGTATCACCGAACTATGGCTACACCTTC. The V gene is TRBV20-1, the J gene TRBJ1-2, with D unresolved. The germline V and J ends were trimmed by 1 base and 2 bases, with 8 bases remaining between them. Germline V gene sequence: CDR1 DFQATT, CDR2 SNEGSKA (reference sequence). The CDR3 contains 13 residues.

This clonotype appeared a few times. The chain is built from TRBV15 and TRBJ2-5, with TRBD2 as a possible D gene (6 bases). CDR3 length: 15 residues. Germline lookup yields CDR1 LNHNV and CDR2 YYDKDF (reference sequence). Trimming pared 0 bases from V and 4 bases from J, leaving 12 bases between. The CDR3 DNA is TGTGCCACCAGCAGAGATCCGGGGGACCTAGAGACCCAGTACTTC. Translation gives CATSRDPGDLETQYF.

This clonotype was observed at least ten times. The chain joins TRBV20-1 to TRBJ1-2, with 7 bases that match TRBD1. Germline CDR1 reads DFQATT; CDR2 reads SNEGSKA (reference sequence). The CDR3 has 15 amino acids. Trimming at V came to 1 base and at J to 4 bases, leaving 9 bases not matched to a gene. CDR3: CSARVDRTGSYGYTF. The CDR3 DNA reads as TGCAGTGCTAGAGTAGACCGGACAGGCTCCTATGGCTACACCTTC.